This is a list of T cell receptor beta chains from one sample in a study of cytomegalovirus exposure and HLA in healthy donors. Generated by immunoSEQ multiplex PCR, the TCRdb table keeps only in-frame clones and is missing some. The sample has roughly 120,000 clones; about 80% are singletons. Sequenced sample: PBMCs. The source is a woman aged 45-65 years in good health and CMV-seropositive. Both conserved end residues are part of each CDR3. Fields, in order: D gene, CDR3 length, V gene, J gene, clone size, CDR3 protein, CDR3 DNA. A D gene is named only where the DNA matches it firmly. The size entry is marked missing in some rows and otherwise reads once, few, many or a size class.

D gene: -
CDR3 length: 13
V gene: TRBV27
J gene: TRBJ2-3
clone size: -
CDR3 protein: CASSLAGAYTQYF
CDR3 DNA: TGTGCCAGCAGTTTAGCGGGGGCCTATACGCAGTATTTT

D gene: TRBD2
CDR3 length: 13
V gene: TRBV7-2
J gene: TRBJ2-2
clone size: few
CDR3 protein: CASRATSAGELFF
CDR3 DNA: TGTGCCAGCAGGGCTACTAGCGCCGGGGAGCTGTTTTTT

D gene: -
CDR3 length: 14
V gene: TRBV5-6
J gene: TRBJ2-6
clone size: -
CDR3 protein: CASSLGSGANVLTF
CDR3 DNA: TGTGCCAGCAGCCTCGGCTCTGGGGCCAACGTCCTGACTTTC

D gene: TRBD2
CDR3 length: 19
V gene: TRBV7-3
J gene: TRBJ2-2
clone size: few
CDR3 protein: CASSPGLAGGRRGTGELFF
CDR3 DNA: TGTGCCAGCAGCCCTGGACTAGCGGGGGGTCGGCGTGGCACCGGGGAGCTGTTTTTT

D gene: -
CDR3 length: 11
V gene: TRBV29-1
J gene: TRBJ2-3
clone size: few
CDR3 protein: CSVEYTDTQYF
CDR3 DNA: TGCAGCGTTGAATACACAGATACGCAGTATTTT

D gene: -
CDR3 length: 14
V gene: TRBV7-6
J gene: TRBJ1-1
clone size: -
CDR3 protein: CASSRGGGGTEAFF
CDR3 DNA: TGTGCCAGCAGCCGGGGCGGGGGAGGCACTGAAGCTTTCTTT

D gene: TRBD1
CDR3 length: 14
V gene: TRBV5-1
J gene: TRBJ1-5
clone size: -
CDR3 protein: CASSPGQGSQPQHF
CDR3 DNA: TGCGCCAGCAGCCCGGGACAGGGAAGTCAGCCCCAGCATTTT

D gene: -
CDR3 length: 16
V gene: TRBV7-9
J gene: TRBJ1-4
clone size: -
CDR3 protein: CASSLTGTLPQEKLFF
CDR3 DNA: TGTGCCAGCAGCTTAACCGGGACTCTCCCCCAGGAAAAACTGTTTTTT

D gene: -
CDR3 length: 16
V gene: TRBV5-6
J gene: TRBJ2-1
clone size: -
CDR3 protein: CASSFDTGVEYNEQFF
CDR3 DNA: TGTGCCAGCAGTTTTGATACGGGAGTAGAATACAATGAGCAGTTCTTC

D gene: TRBD2
CDR3 length: 17
V gene: TRBV27
J gene: TRBJ2-1
clone size: -
CDR3 protein: CASRPRPGEGSYNEQFF
CDR3 DNA: TGTGCCAGCAGGCCCAGACCGGGGGAGGGGTCCTACAATGAGCAGTTCTTC

D gene: TRBD2
CDR3 length: 15
V gene: TRBV7-2
J gene: TRBJ2-1
clone size: -
CDR3 protein: CASSQVAGDWNEQFF
CDR3 DNA: TGTGCCAGCAGCCAAGTAGCGGGAGATTGGAATGAGCAGTTCTTC

D gene: -
CDR3 length: 15
V gene: TRBV9
J gene: TRBJ1-6
clone size: -
CDR3 protein: CASSVGGSYNSPLHF
CDR3 DNA: TGTGCCAGCAGCGTAGGAGGGTCCTATAATTCACCCCTCCACTTT

D gene: -
CDR3 length: 13
V gene: TRBV11-2
J gene: TRBJ2-7
clone size: few
CDR3 protein: CASSLGHTYEQYF
CDR3 DNA: TGTGCCAGCAGCTTAGGACACACCTACGAGCAGTACTTC

D gene: -
CDR3 length: 13
V gene: TRBV6-5
J gene: TRBJ2-3
clone size: -
CDR3 protein: CASSREEIDTQYF
CDR3 DNA: TGTGCCAGCAGTCGGGAAGAGATAGATACGCAGTATTTT

D gene: TRBD1
CDR3 length: 13
V gene: TRBV6-5
J gene: TRBJ2-7
clone size: -
CDR3 protein: CASSLGTALEQYF
CDR3 DNA: TGTGCCAGCAGTTTAGGGACAGCCCTCGAGCAGTACTTC

D gene: -
CDR3 length: 14
V gene: TRBV5-1
J gene: TRBJ2-7
clone size: -
CDR3 protein: CASSHPDNSYEQYF
CDR3 DNA: TGCGCCAGCAGCCACCCGGACAACTCCTACGAGCAGTACTTC

D gene: TRBD1
CDR3 length: 15
V gene: TRBV10-3
J gene: TRBJ2-1
clone size: few
CDR3 protein: CAISEGTGRDNEQFF
CDR3 DNA: TGTGCCATCAGTGAGGGGACAGGGAGGGACAATGAGCAGTTCTTC

D gene: -
CDR3 length: 16
V gene: TRBV7-9
J gene: TRBJ1-6
clone size: -
CDR3 protein: CASSGVEGGGNSPLHF
CDR3 DNA: TGTGCCAGCAGCGGGGTGGAAGGGGGGGGTAATTCACCCCTCCACTTT